This T cell receptor beta chain derives from a study of blood T cell repertoires in COVID-19. Study context: T cells, B-cell-depleted T cells, or PBMCs supplied cDNA or gDNA.

Assay: immunoSEQ multiplex PCR; the TCRdb copy retains only in-frame clones and omits some. The repertoire holds some 210,000 clones, with 80% to 90% as singletons. Assignments of participants to cohorts depended upon their own reported clinical history. The specimen was PBMCs or T cells enriched from blood (not recorded which). This TCR derives from a man aged 18-30 years with acute COVID-19.

CDR3 nucleotide sequence: TGTGCCAGTAGTATCATTCCGGGACTAGCGGGAGCACTGCGATACAATGAGCAGTTCTTC. As protein: CASSIIPGLAGALRYNEQFF. This chain links TRBV19 with TRBJ2-1, with 14 bases aligning to TRBD2. Germline lookup yields CDR1 LNHDA and CDR2 SQIVND (reference sequence). CDR3 length equals 20 residues. V was clipped by 3 bases and J by 4 bases; unmatched bases: 14.